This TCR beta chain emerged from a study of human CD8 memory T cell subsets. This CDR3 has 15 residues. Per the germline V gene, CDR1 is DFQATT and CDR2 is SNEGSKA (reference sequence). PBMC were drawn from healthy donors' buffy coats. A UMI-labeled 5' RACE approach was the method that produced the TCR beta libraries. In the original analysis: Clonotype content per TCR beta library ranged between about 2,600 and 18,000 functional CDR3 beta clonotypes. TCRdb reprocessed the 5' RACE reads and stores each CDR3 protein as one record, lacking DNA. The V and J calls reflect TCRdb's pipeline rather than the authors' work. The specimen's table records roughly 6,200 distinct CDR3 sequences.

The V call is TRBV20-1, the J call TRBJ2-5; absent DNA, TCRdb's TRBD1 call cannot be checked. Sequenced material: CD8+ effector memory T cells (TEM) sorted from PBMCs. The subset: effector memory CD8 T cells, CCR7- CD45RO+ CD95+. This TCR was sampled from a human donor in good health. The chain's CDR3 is CSARDILGATQTQYF.